Here is one T cell receptor beta chain with its context. Its antigen is unknown. One junction end does not reproduce the germline sequence, and a read error may be involved. Time point specified: pre-treatment baseline. The data belong to a study of blood T cell dynamics during melanoma immunotherapy. Study outcomes and limitations: Unlike progressors, later disease-control patients had W3 repertoires gaining clonality or diversity. It remained unknown if the driving T cell clones were melanoma-specific.

This CDR3 spans 13 amino acids. The germline CDR1 and CDR2 sequences are SSHAT and FNYEAQ (reference sequence). The protocol was immunoSEQ multiplex PCR, while the TCRdb copy is restricted to in-frame clones and leaves out a portion. The table shows 15,000 to 20,000 clones, with about 83% occurring only once. This TCR derives from a human donor with melanoma. The sample consisted of blood, taken from a patient treated with checkpoint blockade. J is TRBJ1-1 and V is TRBV7-7; D is undetermined. The CDR3 loop reads CASSLAQNTEAFF. The CDR3 DNA reads TGTGCTAGCAGCTTAGCGCAGAACACTGAAGCTTTCTTT.